Listed here are 12 T cell receptor beta chains from one sample, sequenced in a study of blood T cell repertoires in COVID-19. TCRdb keeps only in-frame clones here, not all; method: immunoSEQ multiplex PCR. The table shows 340,000 or so clones, with around four fifths occurring only once. Sequencing input: peripheral blood. The receptors originated from a man aged 30 to 45 with active or convalescent COVID-19.

The chain has TRBV4-1 and TRBJ2-7; 8 positions match TRBD1. Trimming removed 1 base from V and 3 bases from J; junction bases left unmatched: 5. The germline V gene has CDR1 MGHRA and CDR2 YSYEKL. The CDR3 totals 15 residues. The CDR3 region has the DNA TGCGCCAGCAGCCAAGCCCAAGGACAGGGCTACGAGCAGTACTTC. Its translation: CASSQAQGQGYEQYF.

The chain couples TRBV18 to TRBJ2-7; tentatively, D is TRBD2 (6 bases). Trimming pared 3 bases from V and 7 bases from J, leaving 25 bases between. CDR1 and CDR2 (germline): KGHSH, LQKENI. The length of the CDR3 is 17 residues. This CDR3 reads CASSPGPEGPKGREQYF. The DNA of the CDR3 is TGTGCCAGCTCACCTGGACCGGAGGGCCCAAAGGGGAGAGAGCAGTACTTC.

The chain recombines TRBV2 with TRBJ2-3, with 11 bases that match TRBD2. Germline loops: CDR1 SNHLY, CDR2 FYNNEI. The CDR3 totals 17 residues. J was trimmed by 1 base and V by 8 bases; bases with no gene match: 11. The CDR3 nucleotides are TGTGCCAGCCGACCCTTGGGACTAGCGGATCGCACAGATACGCAGTATTTT. Amino acid sequence: CASRPLGLADRTDTQYF.

This clone was seen only once. This sequence joins TRBV14 and TRBJ2-3, with 13 bases lining up with TRBD2. V lost 3 bases, J lost 10 bases, and 13 bases stayed unmatched. CDR1 is SGHDN and CDR2 is FVKESK in the germline V gene. This CDR3 spans 17 amino acids. DNA of the CDR3: TGTGCCAGCAGCCAGCGACTAGCGGGGGGAGGCAAGTGGGCGCAGTATTTT. Its protein is CASSQRLAGGGKWAQYF.

The chain joins TRBV19 to TRBJ2-7; 7 bases are a match to TRBD1. With V trimmed by 2 bases and J by 4 bases, 5 bases remained unmatched. The CDR3 length is 14 residues. From germline, CDR1 is LNHDA and CDR2 SQIVND (reference sequence). Written as DNA, the CDR3 is TGTGCCAGTAGTATAAAACAGGGGTCATACGAGCAGTACTTC. Translating gives CASSIKQGSYEQYF.

This chain links TRBV7-2 with TRBJ2-3; 7 positions agree with TRBD2. In germline, CDR1 is SGHTA, CDR2 FQGNSA. This CDR3 contains 14 residues. The V gene end was trimmed by 5 bases and the J gene end by 6 bases; junction bases not matched to a gene: 8. This CDR3 is CASSQFGGTDTQYF. CDR3 nucleotide sequence: TGTGCCAGCAGCCAATTCGGGGGGACCGATACGCAGTATTTT.

The chain is built from TRBV10-3 and TRBJ1-2; D ambiguous. There are 15 residues in the CDR3. Trimming removed 0 bases from V and 5 bases from J, with 13 bases in between. Per germline, CDR1 ENHRY and CDR2 SYGVKD. The CDR3 here is CAISESIGALYGYTF. The CDR3 DNA is TGTGCCATCAGTGAGTCGATCGGAGCGCTATATGGCTACACCTTC.

This clone was detected once. The gene calls are TRBV5-1 and TRBJ2-6, with D unclear. V lost 1 base and J 0 bases, leaving 5 bases between the germline ends. Germline CDR1 is SGHRS and CDR2 is YFSETQ. The length of the CDR3 is 15 residues. The CDR3 DNA is TGCGCCAGCAGCTTGTTGAGCTCTGGGGCCAACGTCCTGACTTTC. Translation gives CASSLLSSGANVLTF.

This chain joins TRBV5-1 and TRBJ1-1; D gene ambiguous. The germline V and J ends were trimmed by 2 bases and 6 bases, with 11 bases remaining between them. CDR3 size: 13 residues. Germline V CDR1 and CDR2: SGHRS, YFSETQ. The CDR3 reads CASSFEGSAEAFF. For the CDR3, the DNA is TGCGCCAGCAGCTTCGAGGGAAGCGCTGAAGCTTTCTTT.

V and J are TRBV24-1 and TRBJ1-5; the match to TRBD1 covers 7 bases. CDR3 length equals 14 residues. V lost 6 bases and J lost 9; bases outside the gene matches: 10. CDR1 and CDR2 (germline): KGHDR, SFDVKD. CDR3 nucleotide sequence: TGTGCCACCAGTCCCGGGCAGGGGGTCCTGCCCCAGCATTTT. Protein product: CATSPGQGVLPQHF.

The genes are TRBV30 and TRBJ1-4, with TRBD1 identical over 10 bases. V shed 0 bases, J shed 7 bases, and the junction held 8 bases outside the gene matches. This CDR3 is built from 16 residues. Germline lookup yields CDR1 GTSNPN and CDR2 SVGIG (reference sequence). CDR3 nucleotides: TGTGCCTGGAGTGTACGGTGGACAGGGGGGACTGAAAAACTGTTTTTT. Protein product: CAWSVRWTGGTEKLFF.

There are a few counts of this clone. Here the CDR3 DNA reads TGTGCCAGCAGAGGACTAGCAGCAGATACGCAGTATTTT. Translated: CASRGLAADTQYF. This chain connects TRBV28 to TRBJ2-3, with 8 bases identical to TRBD2. Germline values: CDR1 MDHEN, CDR2 SYDVKM. The CDR3 contains 13 residues. J lost 4 bases, V lost 6 bases, and 3 bases had no gene match.